This T cell receptor (beta chain) was captured by sequencing in a study of blood T cell repertoires in COVID-19. Turning to the study itself: Sites across the United States, Italy and Spain contributed samples from acute and convalescent COVID-19. PBMCs, B-cell-depleted T cells, or T cells provided the cDNA or gDNA that made up the material.

Germline V gene sequence: CDR1 SGDLS, CDR2 YYNGEE. This CDR3 has 14 residues. J lost 1 base, V lost 3 bases, and 0 bases had no gene match. Per the authors' pipeline: Estimation of nucleated cell counts was performed using reference gene primer amplification. Using immunoSEQ multiplex PCR, the repertoire was profiled, and TCRdb retains in-frame clones only, with some absent. V, J and clone size derive from that table, while D and trimming were established from the DNA sequence. The sample holds about 200,000 clones, around nine tenths seen once. A few counts support this clone. The sequenced material came from peripheral blood. The V gene is TRBV9, the J gene TRBJ1-4, with 7 bases matching TRBD1. This TCR came from a man between 18 and 29 years old with active or convalescent COVID-19. CDR3 sequence: CASSAGGTNEKLFF. In DNA form, the CDR3 reads TGTGCCAGCAGCGCAGGGGGAACTAATGAAAAACTGTTTTTT.